This T cell receptor beta chain was identified in a study of shared clonotypes between healthy human individuals. Data came from immunoSEQ multiplex PCR; TCRdb stores just in-frame clones and leaves some out. The table shows some 1,900,000 clones, with approximately 94% occurring only once. Trimming shortened V by 3 bases and J by 0 bases, and 15 bases separated the two germline ends. This CDR3 has 17 amino acids. In germline, CDR1 is MNHNS, CDR2 SASEGT. Cells designated naive CD8 were CD45RO-negative and were positively selected for CCR7, with terminally differentiated effector memory CD45RA+ cells excluded.

The sequenced sample was naive CD8+ T cells sorted from blood. The clonotype was recovered from a man between 18 and 29 years old in good health. The chain joins TRBV6-1 to TRBJ2-4; D unresolved. DNA for the CDR3: TGTGCCAGCAGTGAGGATAAACAGACCCTAGCCAAAAACATTCAGTACTTC. It encodes CASSEDKQTLAKNIQYF.